This T cell receptor beta chain is drawn from a study of cytomegalovirus exposure and HLA in healthy donors. For the study at large: The Caucasian-associated ancestry cluster contained 81% of the roughly 400 genotyped donors.

With 3 bases clipped from V and 5 bases from J, the junction kept 6 bases outside the gene matches. CDR3 size: 14 residues. CDR1 is SGHKS and CDR2 is YYEKEE in the germline V gene (reference sequence). Primers: 60 Vbeta forward and 13 Jbeta reverse. Profiled with immunoSEQ multiplex PCR; TCRdb holds only in-frame clones, not every one. This table holds about 88,000 clones, 80% to 90% found once. The specimen sequenced was PBMCs. The chain is built from TRBV5-5 and TRBJ2-7; TRBD1 aligns across 9 bases. This TCR derives from a man younger than 35 in good health and CMV-seronegative. CDR3 in DNA: TGTGCCAGCAGCTGGGGGACAGGGTTTAACGAGCAGTACTTC. Translated, it gives CASSWGTGFNEQYF.